A single sample is the source of the 31 T cell receptor beta chains below, sequenced in a study of CD8 T cells in ankylosing spondylitis. TCRdb called the 5' RACE reads again in MiXCR, with one record for every CDR3 protein. This table holds under 450,000 distinct CDR3 sequences, 20% to 25% found once. The sequencing sample was made of blood, either unsorted or a sorted T cell fraction (not recorded which). These TCRs come from a male donor with ankylosing spondylitis or in good health (not recorded which).

This clonotype showed up many times. The chain couples TRBV7-2 to TRBJ1-1; D may be TRBD1 (6 bases). Germline V gene sequence: CDR1 SGHTA, CDR2 FQGNSA. This CDR3 is built from 14 residues. V was cut by 5 bases and J by 8 bases, with 18 bases left in between. Here the CDR3 DNA reads TGTGCCAGCAGCCTCACCCTAACAGGGACCGAAGCTTTCTTT. This gives the protein CASSLTLTGTEAFF.

This clonotype was detected once. V is TRBV4-1 and J is TRBJ2-3; 9 positions agree with TRBD2. The CDR3 has 19 amino acids. Germline CDR1 is MGHRA and CDR2 is YSYEKL. V shed 1 base, J shed 2 bases, and the junction held 13 bases outside the gene matches. CDR3 sequence (DNA): TGCGCCAGCAGCCAAGTCCCTTCTTACCTAGCGGGGTACACAGATACGCAGTATTTT. Its protein product is CASSQVPSYLAGYTDTQYF.

This clonotype was counted between two and nine times. The rearrangement uses TRBV4-1 and TRBJ2-1; either TRBD1 or TRBD2 may supply D (6 bases each). Germline V gene sequence: CDR1 MGHRA, CDR2 YSYEKL. V dropped 0 bases and J dropped 6 bases, with 15 bases sitting between them. There are 16 residues in the CDR3. In nucleotides, the CDR3 is TGCGCCAGCAGCCAAGAGGGGGGCAGGTCGGTCAATGAGCAGTTCTTC. It is translated as CASSQEGGRSVNEQFF.

The chain combines TRBV7-2 with TRBJ2-7, with TRBD2 matching 7 bases. The germline V gene encodes CDR1 SGHTA and CDR2 FQGNSA. With 4 bases clipped from V and 0 bases from J, the junction kept 6 bases outside the gene matches. This CDR3 is 15 amino acids long. This chain's CDR3 is CASSSPAGVSYEQYF. CDR3 in DNA: TGTGCCAGCAGCTCGCCGGCGGGGGTCTCCTACGAGCAGTACTTC.

This clonotype appeared a few times. This chain connects TRBV12-3 or TRBV12-4 to TRBJ1-5; TRBD1 is a possible D gene (5 bases). There are 12 residues in the CDR3. V lost 6 bases to trimming and J lost 5 bases, with 8 bases between them. The CDR3 coding sequence is TGTGCCAGCAGACTGGGGGATCAGCCCCAGCATTTT. It specifies CASRLGDQPQHF.

This sequence joins TRBV5-6 and TRBJ2-4; D may be TRBD1 (6 bases). Trimming shortened V by 4 bases and J by 3 bases, and 20 bases separated the two germline ends. This CDR3 is built from 17 residues. Germline V gives CDR1 SGHDT, CDR2 YYEEEE. CDR3 nucleotide sequence: TGTGCCAGCAGCGGACGGGACATCGGTTTGAGCAAAAACATTCAGTACTTC. This encodes CASSGRDIGLSKNIQYF.

This clonotype was counted between two and nine times. This chain links TRBV27 with TRBJ2-7; D gene ambiguous. Germline CDR1 reads MNHEY; CDR2 reads SMNVEV (reference sequence). The CDR3 consists of 16 residues. Trimming left V 4 bases short and J 2 bases short, with 18 bases between. In nucleotides, the CDR3 is TGTGCCAGCAGTTACAGCCCGGCGAGTATTACCTACGAGCAGTACTTC. Encoded protein: CASSYSPASITYEQYF.

This clonotype has more than one count but fewer than ten. The chain is built from TRBV7-9 and TRBJ2-1; 7 nucleotides align to TRBD1. Germline loops: CDR1 SEHNR, CDR2 FQNEAQ (reference sequence). V was clipped by 1 base and J by 8 bases; unmatched bases: 5. CDR3 length: 14 residues. This CDR3 is CASSLGKGADEQFF. CDR3 bases: TGTGCCAGCAGCTTAGGAAAGGGGGCCGATGAGCAGTTCTTC. The whole variable domain, remainder taken from reference TRBV7-9 and TRBJ2-1, is DTGVSQNPRHKITKRGQNVTFRCDPISEHNRLYWYRQTLGQGPEFLTYFQNEAQLEKSRLLSDRFSAERPKGSFSTLEIQRTEQGDSAMYLCASSLGKGADEQFFGPGTRLTVL.

In its sample, this clonotype was seen a few times. V and J are TRBV6-2 or TRBV6-3 and TRBJ2-7, with D perhaps TRBD1 (5 bases). Germline V gene sequence: CDR1 MNHEY, CDR2 SVGEGT. Deletions cut 6 bases from V and 0 bases from J, with 15 bases between. This CDR3 has 15 amino acids. The CDR3: CASSLGRTSSYEQYF. In DNA, the CDR3 is TGTGCCAGCAGCCTTGGACGGACAAGCTCCTACGAGCAGTACTTC.

V gene TRBV12-3 or TRBV12-4 combines with J gene TRBJ2-2; D unresolved. The CDR3 runs 13 residues. Trimming cost V 6 bases and J 7 bases, with 12 bases left between them. The CDR3 protein is CASSNIVSGELFF. The CDR3 DNA sequence: TGTGCCAGCAGCAACATAGTTAGCGGGGAGCTGTTTTTT.

V usage is TRBV12-3 or TRBV12-4 and J usage is TRBJ1-1; the D is unclear. The CDR3 loop spans 13 amino acids. V lost 3 bases and J lost 1, with 6 bases in between. The CDR3 region is CASSFWGNTEAFF. CDR3 nucleotide sequence: TGTGCCAGCAGTTTCTGGGGGAACACTGAAGCTTTCTTT.

The V gene is TRBV6-6, the J gene TRBJ2-1; D is perhaps TRBD2 (5 bases). The V and J ends lost 6 bases and 7 bases respectively, with 13 bases between them. CDR1 and CDR2 from the germline V gene are MNHNY and SVGAGI (reference sequence). The CDR3 loop spans 13 amino acids. Written as DNA, the CDR3 is TGTGCCAGCAGCCCCGAAGTAGCGAATGAGCAGTTCTTC. Translating gives CASSPEVANEQFF.

The gene calls are TRBV11-2 and TRBJ2-7, with 9 bases matching TRBD1. Germline V CDR1 and CDR2: SGHAT, FQNNGV. The CDR3 loop spans 15 amino acids. After removal of 5 bases from V and 3 bases from J, the junction contained 8 bases not matched to a gene. Here the CDR3 DNA reads TGTGCCAGCAGCCTGGACAGGGGCACAATCTACGAGCAGTACTTC. This gives the protein CASSLDRGTIYEQYF.

This clonotype has a single count. The chain recombines TRBV11-2 with TRBJ2-2; D remains unclear. The CDR3 loop spans 13 amino acids. V was cut by 5 bases and J by 6 bases, with 10 bases left in between. Germline lookup yields CDR1 SGHAT and CDR2 FQNNGV. CDR3 DNA sequence: TGTGCCAGCAGCCCTGATTCGGCCGGGGAGCTGTTTTTT. Translating gives CASSPDSAGELFF.

The gene calls are TRBV5-1 and TRBJ2-3; possible D gene TRBD1, 6 bases. V shed 10 bases and J shed 2 bases, with 20 bases lying between them. This CDR3 is 15 amino acids long. Germline V gene lookup returns CDR1 SGHRS and CDR2 YFSETQ. The CDR3 is CAGRIRGQSTDTQYF. CDR3 DNA sequence: TGCGCCGGCCGAATTAGAGGACAGTCCACAGATACGCAGTATTTT.

A few counts support this clonotype. The chain links TRBV12-3 or TRBV12-4 to TRBJ2-4, with a weak D call TRBD2 (5 bases). V lost 5 bases, J lost 1 base, and 12 bases lay in between. This CDR3 is 15 amino acids long. The CDR3 is CASSTLLEAKNIQYF. CDR3 coding DNA: TGTGCCAGCAGTACACTACTAGAGGCCAAAAACATTCAGTACTTC.

V usage is TRBV27 and J usage is TRBJ2-5; 9 nucleotides agree with TRBD1. After removal of 3 bases from V and 4 bases from J, the junction contained 9 bases not matched to a gene. Germline CDR1 and CDR2: MNHEY and SMNVEV (reference sequence). The CDR3 runs 16 residues. CDR3 DNA: TGTGCCAGCAGTTTCGCCCCGGGACAGGGCCCAGAGACCCAGTACTTC. Its translation: CASSFAPGQGPETQYF.

The chain employs TRBV6-1 and TRBJ2-5, with 14 bases aligning to TRBD2. CDR3 size: 16 residues. J was trimmed by 5 bases and V by 5 bases; bases with no gene match: 7. CDR1 MNHNS and CDR2 SASEGT come from the germline V gene. CDR3 bases: TGTGCCAGCAGTCCGGGGACTAGCGGGGGTACGGAGACCCAGTACTTC. Its protein is CASSPGTSGGTETQYF.

The V call is TRBV6-4, the J call TRBJ2-3; D is possibly TRBD2 (6 bases). The germline V gene encodes CDR1 MRHNA and CDR2 SNTAGT. With 6 bases removed from V and 11 bases from J, the gap between germline ends came to 15 bases. The CDR3 runs 12 residues. CDR3 sequence: CASSNGGSEQYF. DNA of the CDR3: TGTGCCAGCAGCAACGGGGGTTCTGAGCAGTATTTT.

This clonotype has more than one count but fewer than ten. Here the CDR3 reads CASSTRIDNEQFF. For the CDR3, the DNA is TGTGCCAGCAGTACGCGGATCGACAATGAGCAGTTCTTC. The chain links TRBV12-3 or TRBV12-4 to TRBJ2-1; D gene ambiguous. This CDR3 spans 13 amino acids. V was cut by 5 bases and J by 5 bases, with 10 bases left in between.

This clonotype appeared a few times. The rearrangement joins TRBV29-1 to TRBJ2-1; possibly TRBD1 or TRBD2 for D (5 bases each). Germline V gene data show CDR1 as SQVTM and CDR2 as ANQGSEA. This CDR3 contains 15 residues. V was cut by 1 base and J by 5 bases, with 15 bases left in between. This CDR3 is CSVEGLSGRDNEQFF. Here the CDR3 DNA reads TGCAGCGTTGAAGGCCTCTCAGGGAGAGACAATGAGCAGTTCTTC.

In this sample, this clonotype turned up a few times. The rearrangement uses TRBV15 and TRBJ2-1; no clear D. The germline V and J ends were trimmed by 3 bases and 5 bases, with 14 bases remaining between them. In germline, CDR1 is LNHNV, CDR2 YYDKDF (reference sequence). The CDR3 loop spans 15 amino acids. This CDR3 is CATSSRVDGNNEQFF. The CDR3 region has the DNA TGTGCCACCAGCAGTAGGGTTGACGGCAACAATGAGCAGTTCTTC.

This clonotype was counted only a few times. This chain connects TRBV15 to TRBJ2-1; no clear D gene. CDR1 is LNHNV, CDR2 YYDKDF, per germline (reference sequence). The CDR3 is 12 residues long. V was clipped by 6 bases and J by 8 bases, with 11 bases between them. CDR3 DNA sequence: TGTGCCACCAGTGGGTCGCTCTATGAGCAGTTCTTC. It codes for CATSGSLYEQFF.

This sequence joins TRBV20-1 and TRBJ2-5, with 12 positions matching TRBD2. The J segment lost 5 bases and the V segment lost 6 bases, leaving 13 bases of the junction unmatched. This CDR3 has 16 amino acids. Germline V gene data show CDR1 as DFQATT and CDR2 as SNEGSKA (reference sequence). The CDR3, as DNA: TGCAGTGCCACATTTGGGCTAGCGGGGGGGCGGGAGACCCAGTACTTC. Protein: CSATFGLAGGRETQYF.

The V gene is TRBV3-1, the J gene TRBJ2-1, with 8 bases lining up with TRBD2. Germline-derived CDR1 and CDR2 are LGHDT and YNNKEL (reference sequence). The J segment lost 8 bases and the V segment lost 2 bases, leaving 5 bases of the junction unmatched. The CDR3 has 14 residues. The chain's CDR3 is CASSQPGGMDEQFF. CDR3 nucleotide sequence: TGTGCCAGCAGCCAACCGGGGGGGATGGATGAGCAGTTCTTC.

CDR3 DNA: TGTGCCAGCAGCTTAAAGCTGGGGACAGGGAGCACAGATACGCAGTATTTT. Translating gives CASSLKLGTGSTDTQYF. The chain couples TRBV7-6 to TRBJ2-3; the match to TRBD1 covers 9 bases. This CDR3 has 17 amino acids. The V gene's germline CDR1 is SGHVS and CDR2 FNYEAQ. J lost 0 bases, V lost 2 bases, and 6 bases had no gene match.

The chain employs TRBV5-6 and TRBJ2-7, with D perhaps TRBD2 (6 bases). CDR3 length equals 14 residues. The V and J ends lost 3 bases and 4 bases respectively, with 14 bases between them. CDR1 is SGHDT, CDR2 YYEEEE, per germline. In nucleotides, the CDR3 is TGTGCCAGCAGCTCCGGGACTTCGTTTTACGAGCAGTACTTC. The encoded protein is CASSSGTSFYEQYF.

The genes are TRBV2 and TRBJ2-7; D gene ambiguous. The CDR3 runs to 11 residues. The V gene's germline CDR1 is SNHLY and CDR2 FYNNEI. Trimming removed 0 bases at V and 5 bases at J, with 2 bases between. The CDR3 reads CASSEANEQYF. CDR3 sequence (DNA): TGTGCCAGCAGTGAAGCAAACGAGCAGTACTTC.

This chain uses TRBV7-9 with TRBJ2-7; TRBD1 is a possible D gene (6 bases). Germline V lookup: CDR1 SEHNR, CDR2 FQNEAQ (reference sequence). This CDR3 has 15 amino acids. Trimming removed 2 bases from V and 0 bases from J, with 11 bases in between. CDR3 protein: CASSLRDIPSYEQYF. The CDR3 coding sequence is TGTGCCAGCAGCTTAAGGGACATACCCTCCTACGAGCAGTACTTC.

This clonotype showed up just a few times. The rearrangement joins TRBV10-3 to TRBJ2-1; 9 nucleotides agree with TRBD1. V was pared by 10 bases and J by 2 bases, with 6 bases of the junction left unmatched. Germline assignment: CDR1 ENHRY and CDR2 SYGVKD. The CDR3 loop spans 14 amino acids. CDR3 protein: CANAGTGTYNEQFF. CDR3 DNA: TGTGCCAACGCCGGGACAGGGACCTACAATGAGCAGTTCTTC.

The chain uses TRBV4-1 and TRBJ1-6; TRBD1 might be the D (5 bases). Germline CDR1 is MGHRA and CDR2 is YSYEKL. The V end was cut by 0 bases, the J end by 7 bases, with 10 bases between. This CDR3 is built from 15 residues. CDR3 residues: CASSQDLGGNSPLHF. CDR3 nucleotides: TGCGCCAGCAGCCAAGATCTGGGGGGAAATTCACCCCTCCACTTT.